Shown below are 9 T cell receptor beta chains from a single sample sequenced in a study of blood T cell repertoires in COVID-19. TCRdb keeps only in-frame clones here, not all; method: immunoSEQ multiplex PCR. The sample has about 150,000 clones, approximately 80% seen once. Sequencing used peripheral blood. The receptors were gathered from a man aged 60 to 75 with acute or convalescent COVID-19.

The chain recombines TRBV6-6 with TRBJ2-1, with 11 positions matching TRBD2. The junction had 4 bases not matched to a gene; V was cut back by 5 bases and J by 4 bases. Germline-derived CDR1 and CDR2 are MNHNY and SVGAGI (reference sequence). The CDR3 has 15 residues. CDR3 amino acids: CASSLAGGAYNEQFF. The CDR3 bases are TGTGCCAGCAGTCTAGCGGGAGGCGCTTACAATGAGCAGTTCTTC.

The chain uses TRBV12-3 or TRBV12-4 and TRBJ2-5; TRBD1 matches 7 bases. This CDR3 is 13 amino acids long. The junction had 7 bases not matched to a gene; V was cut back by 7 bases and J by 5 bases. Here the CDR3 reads CASTLTGSETQYF. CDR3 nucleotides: TGTGCCAGCACTTTGACAGGGTCGGAGACCCAGTACTTC.

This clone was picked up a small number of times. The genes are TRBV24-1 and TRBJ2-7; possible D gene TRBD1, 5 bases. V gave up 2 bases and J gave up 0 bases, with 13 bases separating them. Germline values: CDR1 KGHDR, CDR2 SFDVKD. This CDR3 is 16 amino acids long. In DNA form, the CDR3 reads TGTGCCACCAGTGATTCTAAGGGGCCTAGCTCCTACGAGCAGTACTTC. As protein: CATSDSKGPSSYEQYF.

CDR3 residues: CASRRQGGSTEAFF. Written as DNA, the CDR3 is TGTGCCAGCAGGCGACAGGGGGGTAGCACTGAAGCTTTCTTT. V and J are TRBV27 and TRBJ1-1, with 9 bases lining up with TRBD1. This CDR3 has 14 amino acids. The germline V gene has CDR1 MNHEY and CDR2 SMNVEV (reference sequence). V was pared by 6 bases and J by 4 bases, with 6 bases of the junction left unmatched.

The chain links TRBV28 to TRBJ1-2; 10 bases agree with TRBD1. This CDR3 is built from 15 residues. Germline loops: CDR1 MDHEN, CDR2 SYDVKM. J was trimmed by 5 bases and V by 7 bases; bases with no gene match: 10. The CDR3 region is CASTLGTGALYGYTF. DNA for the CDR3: TGTGCCAGCACCCTCGGGACAGGGGCCCTGTATGGCTACACCTTC.

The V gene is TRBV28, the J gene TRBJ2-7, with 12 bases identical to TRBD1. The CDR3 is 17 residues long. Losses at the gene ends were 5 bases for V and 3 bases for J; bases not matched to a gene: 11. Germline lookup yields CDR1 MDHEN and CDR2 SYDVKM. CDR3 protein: CASSTPAGTGGNYEQYF. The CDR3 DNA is TGTGCCAGCAGTACCCCAGCCGGGACAGGGGGCAACTACGAGCAGTACTTC.

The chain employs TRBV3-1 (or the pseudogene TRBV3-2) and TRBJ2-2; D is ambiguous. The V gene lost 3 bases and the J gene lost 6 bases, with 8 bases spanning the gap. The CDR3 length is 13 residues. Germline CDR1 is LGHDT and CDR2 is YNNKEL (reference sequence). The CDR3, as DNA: TGTGCCAGCAGCCAGTACGGTCCCGGGGAGCTGTTTTTT. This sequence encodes CASSQYGPGELFF.

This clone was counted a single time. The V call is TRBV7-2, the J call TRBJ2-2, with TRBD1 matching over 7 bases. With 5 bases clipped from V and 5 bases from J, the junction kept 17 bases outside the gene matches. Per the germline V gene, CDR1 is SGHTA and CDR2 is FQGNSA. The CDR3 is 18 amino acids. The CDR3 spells CASSPGGARGSGTGELFF. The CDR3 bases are TGTGCCAGCAGCCCCGGCGGAGCCAGGGGGTCGGGAACCGGGGAGCTGTTTTTT.

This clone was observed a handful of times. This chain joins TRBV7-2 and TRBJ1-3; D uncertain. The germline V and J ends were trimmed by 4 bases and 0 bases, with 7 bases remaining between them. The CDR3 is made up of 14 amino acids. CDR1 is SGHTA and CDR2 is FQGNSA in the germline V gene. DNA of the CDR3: TGTGCCAGCAGCTCAGGTGTCTCTGGAAACACCATATATTTT. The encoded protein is CASSSGVSGNTIYF.